This T cell receptor beta chain was identified in a study of blood T cell repertoires in COVID-19 (dated by TCRdb to 2019 to 2021). A note on the overall study: Samples covering the acute and convalescent phases of COVID-19 were provided by collaborators in the United States, Italy and Spain. The material from the prospective study consisted of cDNA or gDNA derived from T cells, B-cell-depleted T cells, or PBMCs. Deeply sampled blood TCRbeta repertoires from subjects exposed to, actively infected with, or recovered from COVID-19 were included in the dataset. The repertoires were made available in a free public database intended to serve as a resource for research on the immune response to SARS-CoV-2. The samples were drawn from two sources: the first 160 participants of the ongoing ImmuneRACE study, and about 1,300 subjects contributed by 6 global collaborators. A de-identified subject ID, COVID-19 status, age in years and sex were almost always included in the sample metadata. Where available, HLA class I and class II types were taken from metadata supplied by the sample provider and were not determined by assay-based typing.

The immunoSEQ Assay, a bias-controlled multiplex PCR, was used to amplify TCRbeta CDR3 regions from genomic DNA. The original pipeline was this. Nucleated cell counts per sample were estimated from amplification of reference gene primers within the assay. To quantify the absolute abundance of each unique TCRbeta CDR3 rearrangement, sequence reads were collapsed and filtered. Productive Simpson clonality was computed per sample as the square root of Simpson's diversity index over productive rearrangements. Drawn from immuneACCESS, this table holds only the in-frame rearrangements with V and J called that TCRdb kept. Clones are partly lost; checked studies trace under half to an unresolved V gene and leave the rest unexplained. V and J calls and clone size are given by that table; D and trimming were obtained from the DNA. Counted in this sample were approximately 240,000 clones; about four fifths of them appeared once. Of the sample, 1.3% falls within the top ten clones.

The paper as a whole reports these results and caveats: Clinical and demographic metadata were provided uncurated, with the amount varying by source and participant.

From cysteine to phenylalanine, the CDR3 is 16 amino acids long. Only CDR3 DNA remains: 48 bases, in frame from the first base. The germline V gene gives CDR1 as SGHRS and CDR2 as YFSETQ. Ends trimmed: V by 3 bases, J by 2 bases; bases unmatched to a gene: 5. Participants in the prospective study were aged about 18 to 95 years, lived in under 30 United States geographic areas, and enrolled through a virtual design. To assign participants to cohorts, the prospective study relied on clinical history that participants themselves reported in a screening survey and a study questionnaire. Each participant in the prospective study had whole blood, serum and a nasopharyngeal or oropharyngeal swab collected by mobile phlebotomists. Participants in the prospective study had the option to provide additional blood draws and questionnaires over a 2-month period. Blood samples from the prospective study were shipped frozen or at room temperature prior to DNA extraction.

Comments on this clone: The antigen it binds to is not known. No base quality values were provided; no much bigger clone lies one nucleotide off.

The sample comprised PBMCs or T cells enriched from blood (not recorded which). This sequence uses TRBV5-1 and TRBJ2-3, and 11 junction bases match TRBD2. This TCR came from a woman in her 40s with acute COVID-19. The CDR3 protein sequence reads: CASSSGLAGLTDTQYF. The bases read TGCGCCAGCAGCTCTGGACTAGCGGGCCTCACAGATACGCAGTATTTT.